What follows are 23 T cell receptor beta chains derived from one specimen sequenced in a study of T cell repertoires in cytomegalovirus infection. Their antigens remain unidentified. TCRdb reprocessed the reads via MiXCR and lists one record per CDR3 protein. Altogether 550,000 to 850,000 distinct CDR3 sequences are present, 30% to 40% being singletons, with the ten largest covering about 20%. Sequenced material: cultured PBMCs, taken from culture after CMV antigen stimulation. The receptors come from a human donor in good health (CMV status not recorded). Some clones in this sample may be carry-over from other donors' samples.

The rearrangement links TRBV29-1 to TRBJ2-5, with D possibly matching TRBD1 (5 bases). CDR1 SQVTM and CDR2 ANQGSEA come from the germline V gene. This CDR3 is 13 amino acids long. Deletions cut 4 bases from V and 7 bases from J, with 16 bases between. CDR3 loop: CSVVSQVERTQYF. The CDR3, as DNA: TGCAGCGTTGTTTCACAGGTCGAGAGGACCCAGTACTTC. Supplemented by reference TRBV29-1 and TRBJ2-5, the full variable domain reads SAVISQKPSRDICQRGTSLTIQCQVDSQVTMMFWYRQQPGQSLTLIATANQGSEATYESGFVIDKFPISRPNLTFSTLTVSNMSPEDSSIYLCSVVSQVERTQYFGPGTRLLVL.

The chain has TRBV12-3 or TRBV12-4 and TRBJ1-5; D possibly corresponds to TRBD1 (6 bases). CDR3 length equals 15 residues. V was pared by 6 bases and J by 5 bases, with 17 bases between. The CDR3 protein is CASRKYGGADQPQHF. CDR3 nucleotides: TGTGCCAGCAGAAAGTACGGGGGGGCGGATCAGCCCCAGCATTTT.

DNA for the CDR3: TGTGCCAGCAGCCAAGTATCAACAGGGTGGAACACTGAAGCTTTCTTT. The encoded protein is CASSQVSTGWNTEAFF. This chain joins TRBV3-1 and TRBJ1-1, with TRBD1 as a possible D gene (6 bases). Trimming cost V 1 base and J 1 base, with 13 bases left between them. Germline loops: CDR1 LGHDT, CDR2 YNNKEL (reference sequence). CDR3 length: 16 amino acids. Variable domain in full (rest from reference TRBV3-1 and TRBJ1-1): DTAVSQTPKYLVTQMGNDKSIKCEQNLGHDTMYWYKQDSKKFLKIMFSYNNKELIINETVPNRFSPKSPDKAHLNLHINSLELGDSAVYFCASSQVSTGWNTEAFFGQGTRLTVV.

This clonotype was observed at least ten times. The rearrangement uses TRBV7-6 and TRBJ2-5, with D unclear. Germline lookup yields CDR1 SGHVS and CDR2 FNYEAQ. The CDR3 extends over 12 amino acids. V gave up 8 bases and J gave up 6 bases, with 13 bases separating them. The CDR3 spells CASARMGKTQYF. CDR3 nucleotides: TGTGCCAGCGCAAGGATGGGAAAGACCCAGTACTTC.

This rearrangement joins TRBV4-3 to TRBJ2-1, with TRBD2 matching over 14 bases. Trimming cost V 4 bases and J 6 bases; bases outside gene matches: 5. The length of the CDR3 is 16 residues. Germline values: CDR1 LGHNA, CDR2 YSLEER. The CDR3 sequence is CASSLRLAGGLNEQFF. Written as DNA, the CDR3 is TGCGCCAGCAGCCTTCGACTAGCGGGAGGGCTCAATGAGCAGTTCTTC.

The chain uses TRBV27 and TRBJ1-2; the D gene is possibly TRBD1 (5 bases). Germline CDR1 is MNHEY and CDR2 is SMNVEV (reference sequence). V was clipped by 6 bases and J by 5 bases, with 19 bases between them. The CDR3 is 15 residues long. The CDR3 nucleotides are TGTGCCAGCAGCGACAGACATGGGGCCCTATATGGCTACACCTTC. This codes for CASSDRHGALYGYTF.

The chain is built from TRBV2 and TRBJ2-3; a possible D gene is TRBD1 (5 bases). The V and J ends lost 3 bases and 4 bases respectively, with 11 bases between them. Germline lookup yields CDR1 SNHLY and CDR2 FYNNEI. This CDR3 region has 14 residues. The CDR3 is CASSDDRRSDTQYF. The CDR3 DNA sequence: TGTGCCAGCAGTGACGACAGACGATCAGATACGCAGTATTTT.

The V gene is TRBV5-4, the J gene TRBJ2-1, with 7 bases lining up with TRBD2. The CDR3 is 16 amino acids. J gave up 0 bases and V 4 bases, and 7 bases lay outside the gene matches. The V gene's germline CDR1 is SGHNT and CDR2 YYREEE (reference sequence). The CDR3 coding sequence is TGTGCCAGCAGCCCGGGGGGAACTTACTCCTACAATGAGCAGTTCTTC. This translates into CASSPGGTYSYNEQFF.

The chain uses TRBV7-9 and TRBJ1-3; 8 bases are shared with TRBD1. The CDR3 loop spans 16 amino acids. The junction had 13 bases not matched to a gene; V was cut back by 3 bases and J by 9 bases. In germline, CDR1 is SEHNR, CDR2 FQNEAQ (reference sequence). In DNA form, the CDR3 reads TGTGCCAGCAGCTTCTCGACGACAGGGGCCTGGGCCACCATATATTTT. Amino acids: CASSFSTTGAWATIYF.

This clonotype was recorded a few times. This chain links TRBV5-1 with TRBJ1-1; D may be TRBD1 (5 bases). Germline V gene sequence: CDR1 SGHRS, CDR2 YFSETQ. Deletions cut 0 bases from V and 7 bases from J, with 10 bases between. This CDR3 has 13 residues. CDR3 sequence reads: CASSLATVGEAFF. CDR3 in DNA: TGCGCCAGCAGCTTGGCGACAGTGGGTGAAGCTTTCTTT.

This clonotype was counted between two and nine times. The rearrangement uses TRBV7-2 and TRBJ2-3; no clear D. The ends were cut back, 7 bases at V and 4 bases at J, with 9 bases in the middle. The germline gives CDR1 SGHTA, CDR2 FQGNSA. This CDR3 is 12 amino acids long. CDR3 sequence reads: CASNPGPDTQYF. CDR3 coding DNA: TGTGCCAGCAATCCAGGCCCAGATACGCAGTATTTT.

CDR3 in amino acids: CSARALTDQSPLHF. The CDR3 nucleotides are TGCAGTGCTAGAGCATTGACAGATCAATCACCCCTCCACTTT. The V gene is TRBV20-1, the J gene TRBJ1-6; TRBD1 is a possible D gene (5 bases). Trimming took off 1 base at V and 10 bases at J, with 14 bases between the two ends. This CDR3 spans 14 amino acids. Germline CDR1 is DFQATT and CDR2 is SNEGSKA (reference sequence).

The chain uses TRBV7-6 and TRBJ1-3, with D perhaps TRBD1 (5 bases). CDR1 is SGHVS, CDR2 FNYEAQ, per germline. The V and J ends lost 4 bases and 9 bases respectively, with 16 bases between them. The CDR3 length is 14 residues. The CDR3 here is CASSSGPLDTTIYF. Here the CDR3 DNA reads TGTGCCAGCAGCTCGGGACCCCTTGATACCACCATATATTTT.

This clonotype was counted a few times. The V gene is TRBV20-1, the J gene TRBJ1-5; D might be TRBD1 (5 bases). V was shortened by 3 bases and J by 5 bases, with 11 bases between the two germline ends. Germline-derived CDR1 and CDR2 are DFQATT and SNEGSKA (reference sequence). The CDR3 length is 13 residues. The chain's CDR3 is CSASLGTYQPQHF. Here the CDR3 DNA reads TGCAGTGCTAGTCTCGGGACTTATCAGCCCCAGCATTTT.

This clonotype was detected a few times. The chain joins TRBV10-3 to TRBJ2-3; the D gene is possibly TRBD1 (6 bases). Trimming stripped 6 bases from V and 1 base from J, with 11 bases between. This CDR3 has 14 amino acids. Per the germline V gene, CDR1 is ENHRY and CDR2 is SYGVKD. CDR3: CAIRSTGGTDTQYF. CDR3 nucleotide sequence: TGTGCCATCAGATCGACAGGAGGCACAGATACGCAGTATTTT.

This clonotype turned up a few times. This chain's CDR3 is CASSDATSGGANEQFF. Here the CDR3 DNA reads TGTGCCAGCAGTGACGCAACTAGCGGGGGGGCGAATGAGCAGTTCTTC. The gene calls are TRBV6-4 and TRBJ2-1, with TRBD2 matching 13 bases. The CDR3 runs 16 residues. The germline V gene encodes CDR1 MRHNA and CDR2 SNTAGT. V gave up 2 bases and J gave up 7 bases; unmatched junction bases: 5.

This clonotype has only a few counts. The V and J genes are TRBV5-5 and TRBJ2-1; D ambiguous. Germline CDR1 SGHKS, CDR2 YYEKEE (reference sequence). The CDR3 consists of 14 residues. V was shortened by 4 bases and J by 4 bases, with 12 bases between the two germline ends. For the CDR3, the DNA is TGTGCCAGCAGCCCGGAACTTGGTTACAATGAGCAGTTCTTC. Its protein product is CASSPELGYNEQFF.

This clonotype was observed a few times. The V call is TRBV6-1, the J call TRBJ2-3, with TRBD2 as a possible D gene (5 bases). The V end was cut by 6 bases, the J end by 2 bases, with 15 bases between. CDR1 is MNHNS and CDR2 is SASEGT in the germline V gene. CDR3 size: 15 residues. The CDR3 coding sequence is TGTGCCAGCAGCCCCGGGCCGGGAAACACAGATACGCAGTATTTT. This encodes CASSPGPGNTDTQYF.

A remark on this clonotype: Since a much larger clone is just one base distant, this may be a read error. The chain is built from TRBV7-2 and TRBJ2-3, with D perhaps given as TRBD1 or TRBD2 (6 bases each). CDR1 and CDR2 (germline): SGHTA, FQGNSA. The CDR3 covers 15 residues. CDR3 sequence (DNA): TGTGCCAACAGCTTCACTTGGGGGGCGAAAGATACGCAGTATTTT. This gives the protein CANSFTWGAKDTQYF.

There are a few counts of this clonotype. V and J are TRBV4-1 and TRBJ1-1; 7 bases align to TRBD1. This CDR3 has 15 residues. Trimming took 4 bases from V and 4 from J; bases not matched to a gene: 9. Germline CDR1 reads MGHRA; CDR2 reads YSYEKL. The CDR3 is CASSRQGQRGTEAFF. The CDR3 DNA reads TGCGCCAGCAGCCGTCAGGGACAGAGGGGCACTGAAGCTTTCTTT.

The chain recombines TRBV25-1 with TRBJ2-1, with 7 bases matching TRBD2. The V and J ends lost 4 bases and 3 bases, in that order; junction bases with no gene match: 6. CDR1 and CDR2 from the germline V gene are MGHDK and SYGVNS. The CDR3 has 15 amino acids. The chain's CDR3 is CASSATGTIYNEQFF. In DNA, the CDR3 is TGTGCCAGCAGTGCCACCGGGACTATCTACAATGAGCAGTTCTTC.

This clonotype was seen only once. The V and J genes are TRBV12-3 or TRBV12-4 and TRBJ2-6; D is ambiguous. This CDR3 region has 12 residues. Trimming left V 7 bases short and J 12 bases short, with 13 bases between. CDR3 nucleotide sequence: TGTGCCAGCACCAATCTCGCCGGCGTCCTGACTTTC. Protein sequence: CASTNLAGVLTF.

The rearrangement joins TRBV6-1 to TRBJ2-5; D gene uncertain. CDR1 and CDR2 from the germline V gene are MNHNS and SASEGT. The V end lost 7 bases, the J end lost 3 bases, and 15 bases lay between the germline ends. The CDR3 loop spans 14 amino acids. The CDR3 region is CASNPHIQEETQYF. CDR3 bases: TGTGCCAGCAATCCTCACATACAAGAAGAGACCCAGTACTTC.